The 3 T cell receptor beta chains presented below share a single source sample, sequenced in a study of blood T cells in healthy people across ages. Next came a second PCR, run for about 6 to 11 cycles, which used a sample-barcoded 5' primer along with a J-beta primer mix. TCRdb re-analysed the 5' RACE reads in MiXCR, keeping a single row per CDR3 protein. The sample lists around 1,100,000 distinct CDR3 sequences, approximately 38% occurring once. Sequencing was performed on blood. The source of these receptors is a man between 18 and 35 years old in good health.

This sequence joins TRBV5-6 and TRBJ1-6; D is unclear. The CDR3 sequence is 16 residues long. V lost 6 bases and J 3 bases, leaving 16 bases between the germline ends. Germline V gene data show CDR1 as SGHDT and CDR2 as YYEEEE. The CDR3 is CASTRKEDIYNSPLHF. For the CDR3, the DNA is TGTGCCAGCACAAGAAAGGAGGATATCTATAATTCACCCCTCCACTTT.

This chain links TRBV4-2 with TRBJ1-1, with D unclear. Per the germline V gene, CDR1 is LGHNA and CDR2 is YNFKEQ. The CDR3 loop spans 15 amino acids. The V and J ends lost 0 bases and 1 base respectively, with 9 bases between them. The CDR3, as DNA: TGTGCCAGCAGCCAAGAACCGGGAGGGAACACTGAAGCTTTCTTT. It is translated as CASSQEPGGNTEAFF.

The chain recombines TRBV28 with TRBJ1-6; D gene ambiguous. CDR3 length: 14 amino acids. The V gene lost 5 bases and the J gene lost 7 bases, with 12 bases spanning the gap. CDR1 MDHEN and CDR2 SYDVKM come from the germline V gene. The CDR3 DNA reads as TGTGCCAGCAGTGTCGTCCAGCAGAATTCACCCCTCCACTTT. Residues: CASSVVQQNSPLHF.